Below are 23 T cell receptor beta chains sequenced from a single sample in a study of T-cell memory formation after mild COVID-19. One entry per CDR3 protein, called by TCRdb with MiXCR from the 5' RACE reads. The data hold about 270,000 distinct CDR3 sequences, with around 15% observed a single time. The material sequenced was PBMCs or a T cell subset sorted from them (not recorded which). Source of these receptors: a man in his late teens or twenties who had mild COVID-19 (a few samples of this study predate the infection). Cell type and time point are not known.

This clonotype was found a few times. This rearrangement joins TRBV4-3 to TRBJ1-6; 8 bases match TRBD1. CDR1 is LGHNA and CDR2 is YSLEER in the germline V gene. V lost 1 base and J lost 7; bases outside the gene matches: 6. This CDR3 has 16 amino acids. For the CDR3, the DNA is TGCGCCAGCAGCCAAGGGTTAGGACAGGGCAATTCACCCCTCCACTTT. Translation gives CASSQGLGQGNSPLHF.

This clonotype has only a few counts. V gene TRBV11-2 combines with J gene TRBJ2-5, with D perhaps being TRBD1 or TRBD2 (5 bases each). Looked up from germline, CDR1 is SGHAT and CDR2 is FQNNGV. V dropped 4 bases and J dropped 5 bases, with 11 bases sitting between them. The CDR3 has 13 residues. The CDR3 DNA follows: TGTGCCAGCAGCTGGCAGGGCGGGGAGACCCAGTACTTC. Translated, it gives CASSWQGGETQYF.

V gene TRBV7-6 combines with J gene TRBJ2-1; 12 bases are a match to TRBD1. V trimming: 2 bases; J trimming: 15 bases; junction bases outside the gene matches: 8. CDR1 and CDR2 (germline): SGHVS, FNYEAQ. The CDR3 has 14 amino acids. CDR3: CASSLRGQGAPGFF. Written as DNA, the CDR3 is TGTGCCAGCAGCTTAAGGGGACAGGGGGCGCCTGGGTTCTTC.

The chain is built from TRBV6-6 and TRBJ2-2, with D perhaps TRBD1 or TRBD2 (5 bases each). Germline V gene lookup returns CDR1 MNHNY and CDR2 SVGAGI (reference sequence). The CDR3 totals 14 residues. V gave up 2 bases and J gave up 7 bases, with 11 bases separating them. The CDR3 protein is CASSYGGRNGELFF. In nucleotides, the CDR3 is TGTGCCAGCAGTTACGGGGGTAGGAACGGGGAGCTGTTTTTT.

This clonotype was counted only a few times. The germline gene is not matched at one end of the junction; a read error may be the cause. The V call is TRBV7-3, the J call TRBJ2-3; perhaps TRBD1 as D (6 bases). Germline V gene lookup returns CDR1 SGHTA and CDR2 FQGTGA. CDR3 length: 14 residues. The CDR3 sequence: CASSRDTSTDTQYF. The CDR3 DNA reads as TGTGCCAGCTCCCGGGACACCAGCACGGATACGCAGTATTTT.

This sequence joins TRBV20-1 and TRBJ2-2, with D possibly TRBD2 on 5 matching bases. CDR3 length equals 14 residues. Germline assignment: CDR1 DFQATT and CDR2 SNEGSKA (reference sequence). Trimming stripped 1 base from V and 8 bases from J, with 14 bases between. The CDR3 DNA sequence: TGCAGTGCTAGAGTGTTCGGGGAAGGGGGGGAGCTGTTTTTT. Its translation is CSARVFGEGGELFF.

This clonotype was detected a few times. This chain uses TRBV12-3 or TRBV12-4 with TRBJ1-3, with D possibly matching TRBD1 (6 bases). CDR3 size: 13 residues. Trimming removed 8 bases from V and 8 bases from J, with 16 bases in between. CDR3: CASPAGELDTIYF. The CDR3 nucleotides are TGTGCCAGCCCGGCAGGGGAGTTGGACACCATATATTTT.

A few counts support this clonotype. The chain employs TRBV5-1 and TRBJ1-1, with unresolved D. The length of the CDR3 is 14 residues. Germline lookup yields CDR1 SGHRS and CDR2 YFSETQ. Trimming shortened V by 0 bases and J by 1 base, and 7 bases separated the two germline ends. CDR3 nucleotides: TGCGCCAGCAGCTTGGCCCCGGGGAACACTGAAGCTTTCTTT. Translating it yields CASSLAPGNTEAFF.

This chain uses TRBV7-7 with TRBJ2-7; D unresolved. The length of the CDR3 is 15 residues. Germline loops: CDR1 SSHAT, CDR2 FNYEAQ (reference sequence). CDR3 region: CASSPDGKSSYEQYV. The DNA for the CDR3 is TGTGCTAGCAGCCCTGACGGCAAGAGCTCCTACGAGCAGTACGTC.

In DNA, the CDR3 is TGTGCCAGCCGCGTTCGGTCCTACAATGAGCAGTTCTTC. As protein: CASRVRSYNEQFF. The chain is built from TRBV2 and TRBJ2-1; no firm D call. CDR1 SNHLY and CDR2 FYNNEI come from the germline V gene. The CDR3 is made up of 13 amino acids. The V and J ends lost 8 bases and 1 base respectively, with 9 bases between them.

The J gene is TRBJ2-3, the V gene TRBV20-1, with D unresolved. V was trimmed by 4 bases and J by 0 bases, leaving 11 bases between them. CDR1 is DFQATT, CDR2 SNEGSKA, per germline (reference sequence). The CDR3 length is 14 residues. In nucleotides, the CDR3 is TGCAGTGCTACTGAGCGCCTTAGCACAGATACGCAGTATTTT. This gives the protein CSATERLSTDTQYF.

The V call is TRBV6-1, the J call TRBJ1-4, with D unresolved. V lost 4 bases, J lost 5 bases, and 20 bases lay in between. Germline V lookup: CDR1 MNHNS, CDR2 SASEGT. The CDR3 has 17 residues. CDR3 sequence reads: CASSARGTREGNEKLFF. The CDR3 region has the DNA TGTGCCAGCAGTGCCCGAGGAACAAGGGAAGGAAATGAAAAACTGTTTTTT.

J is TRBJ2-7 and V is TRBV28, with 8 bases lining up with TRBD1. The length of the CDR3 is 11 residues. The ends lost 8 bases at V and 5 bases at J; junction bases unmatched: 2. Germline V lookup: CDR1 MDHEN, CDR2 SYDVKM. The CDR3 region is CASDRGHEQYF. The CDR3 nucleotides read TGTGCCAGCGACAGGGGCCACGAGCAGTACTTC.

This clonotype has just a few counts. V usage is TRBV7-2 and J usage is TRBJ2-7, with TRBD2 matching 10 bases. Per the germline V gene, CDR1 is SGHTA and CDR2 is FQGNSA. This CDR3 is built from 15 residues. Trimming at V came to 5 bases and at J to 7 bases, leaving 11 bases not matched to a gene. DNA for the CDR3: TGTGCCAGCAGCCGGACTAGCGGCCTCCCGGGGGAGCAGTACTTC. Translation: CASSRTSGLPGEQYF.

V usage is TRBV7-8 and J usage is TRBJ1-2, with TRBD1 identical over 11 bases. This CDR3 spans 13 amino acids. Germline CDR1 is SGHVS and CDR2 is FQNEAQ. Losses at the gene ends were 3 bases for V and 7 bases for J; bases not matched to a gene: 1. The CDR3 reads CASSLDRGPGYTF. The CDR3 region has the DNA TGTGCCAGCAGCTTGGACAGGGGGCCTGGCTACACCTTC.

This chain joins TRBV27 and TRBJ1-1; D is undetermined. This CDR3 is 14 amino acids long. Trimming cost V 4 bases and J 1 base, with 10 bases left between them. The germline V gene has CDR1 MNHEY and CDR2 SMNVEV (reference sequence). CDR3 in amino acids: CASSSLRPNTEAFF. The CDR3 nucleotides read TGTGCCAGCAGTTCGTTGAGGCCGAACACTGAAGCTTTCTTT.

This clonotype was recorded a few times. V and J are TRBV7-9 and TRBJ2-2; the D gene is possibly TRBD2 (7 bases). V lost 5 bases, J lost 6 bases, and 19 bases lay in between. Per the germline V gene, CDR1 is SEHNR and CDR2 is FQNEAQ (reference sequence). The CDR3 has 16 amino acids. In DNA form, the CDR3 reads TGTGCCAGCAGCCCCCTGGTACGGGGGGCCGCCGGGGAGCTGTTTTTT. It is translated as CASSPLVRGAAGELFF.

This clonotype has a handful of counts. J is TRBJ2-5 and V is TRBV15; D possibly corresponds to TRBD2 (6 bases). Trimming pared 0 bases from V and 3 bases from J, leaving 11 bases between. The CDR3 contains 15 residues. The germline V gene has CDR1 LNHNV and CDR2 YYDKDF (reference sequence). The CDR3 nucleotides are TGTGCCACCAGCAGAGATTTGGCGGGGAAAGAGACCCAGTACTTC. This sequence encodes CATSRDLAGKETQYF.

This clonotype came up many times. J is TRBJ1-2 and V is TRBV27; D is perhaps TRBD1 (5 bases). The germline gives CDR1 MNHEY, CDR2 SMNVEV (reference sequence). CDR3 size: 17 residues. V lost 8 bases to trimming and J lost 4 bases, with 26 bases between them. Here the CDR3 reads CASLGARARGGGYGYTF. The CDR3 DNA sequence: TGTGCCAGCCTCGGGGCAAGAGCGCGAGGTGGGGGCTATGGCTACACCTTC.

This clonotype was detected only a few times. This chain links TRBV3-1 with TRBJ2-5, with a possible D match to TRBD2 (5 bases). Germline V gene sequence: CDR1 LGHDT, CDR2 YNNKEL (reference sequence). The V end lost 1 base, the J end lost 7 bases, and 10 bases lay between the germline ends. The CDR3 extends over 13 amino acids. The CDR3 nucleotides read TGTGCCAGCAGCCAAGGGCTAGCAGGGACCCAGTACTTC. Protein sequence: CASSQGLAGTQYF.

This clonotype was observed a few times. CDR3 bases: TGTGCCAGCAGCTCGGTGAAAAGCTCCTACAATGAGCAGTTCTTC. It translates to CASSSVKSSYNEQFF. V and J are TRBV7-9 and TRBJ2-1; no definite D call. Germline V gives CDR1 SEHNR, CDR2 FQNEAQ (reference sequence). The ends were cut back, 4 bases at V and 0 bases at J, with 10 bases in the middle. The CDR3 covers 15 residues.

This clonotype turned up a few times. V gene TRBV10-3 combines with J gene TRBJ2-1; 8 nucleotides match TRBD1. The CDR3 has 17 residues. V shed 4 bases, J shed 8 bases, and the junction held 16 bases outside the gene matches. Germline loops: CDR1 ENHRY, CDR2 SYGVKD. The CDR3 bases are TGTGCCATCAGTGGCACCGTGGGGCAGGGGGCGCGGGATGAGCAGTTCTTC. Protein product: CAISGTVGQGARDEQFF.

This clonotype showed up just a few times. V gene TRBV7-3 combines with J gene TRBJ2-3; a weak D match, TRBD2 (5 bases). The germline V gene has CDR1 SGHTA and CDR2 FQGTGA. The CDR3 runs to 15 residues. Trimming removed 5 bases at V and 3 bases at J, with 15 bases between. In nucleotides, the CDR3 is TGTGCCAGCAGCGAAGGTCCGGGATCGACAGATACGCAGTATTTT. It encodes CASSEGPGSTDTQYF.